These T cell receptor beta chains were read from a single sample in a study of Ad26.COV2.S vaccination and SARS-CoV-2 variants. The repertoire was sequenced with immunoSEQ multiplex PCR; TCRdb's copy has only in-frame clones and lacks some. The table records more than 250,000 clones, about 89% of them present only once. The specimen was peripheral blood, collected in a trial of Ad26.COV2.S vaccine versus placebo. The receptors here all came from a person between 18 and 65 years old who received the Ad26.COV2.S COVID-19 vaccine or a placebo. Both conserved end residues are part of each CDR3. The D gene is left open where the match is weak. Size tells how often a clone was seen (once, few, many) or the class of an expanded clone, and some rows leave it out.

-	TRBV19	-	TRBJ1-1	TGTGCCAGTACGAGAAGTGATTGGGACACTGAAGCTTTCTTT	CASTRSDWDTEAFF
-	TRBV19	-	TRBJ2-2	TGTGCCAGTACCCCCAAGGGACCTCGACACACCGGGGAGCTGTTTTTT	CASTPKGPRHTGELFF
-	TRBV6-5	-	TRBJ1-1	TGTGCCAGCAGCGATGAGGGGGTTCGAGCTTTCTTT	CASSDEGVRAFF
-	TRBV7-2	TRBD1	TRBJ2-6	TGTGCCAGCAGCTTAACGGGACAGGGGGCGGCTGGGGCCAACGTCCTGACTTTC	CASSLTGQGAAGANVLTF
once	TRBV12-3/TRBV12-4	-	TRBJ2-3	TGTGCCAGCAGTTTAGGCACAGATACGCAGTATTTT	CASSLGTDTQYF
once	TRBV10-3	-	TRBJ1-5	TGTGCCATCAAACAGGGAAGTAATAGCAATCAGCCCCAGCATTTT	CAIKQGSNSNQPQHF
-	TRBV29-1	-	TRBJ1-5	TGCAGCGTTGCCGAGAGGAATCAGCCCCAGCATTTT	CSVAERNQPQHF
-	TRBV20-1	-	TRBJ1-3	TGCAGTGCTAGGTTGTCAAACACCATATATTTT	CSARLSNTIYF
-	TRBV23-1	TRBD1	TRBJ1-2	TGCGCCAGCGATAGGACAGGGGCGTATGGCTACACCTTC	CASDRTGAYGYTF
-	TRBV2	-	TRBJ1-2	TGTGCCAGCAGTGACTCCAACAGGGCCTATGGCTACACCTTC	CASSDSNRAYGYTF
-	TRBV29-1	-	TRBJ2-1	TGCAGCGTTGAACAGGGCGGCAATGAGCAGTTCTTC	CSVEQGGNEQFF
-	TRBV10-3	-	TRBJ2-2	TGTGCCATCACCCAGAGGTGGGCAGAGAACACCGGGGAGCTGTTTTTT	CAITQRWAENTGELFF
-	TRBV5-1	-	TRBJ1-4	TGCGCCAGCACTCTGGATTCAAATGAAAAACTGTTTTTT	CASTLDSNEKLFF
-	TRBV10-3	-	TRBJ1-1	TGTGCCATCGGGCCGTTGGGTGCTGGCACTGAAGCTTTCTTT	CAIGPLGAGTEAFF
-	TRBV6-6	-	TRBJ2-7	TGTGCCAGCAGCCCCGCCTACGAGCAGTACTTC	CASSPAYEQYF
-	TRBV18	-	TRBJ2-3	TGTGCCAGCTCACCTAGCACAGATACGCAGTATTTT	CASSPSTDTQYF
-	TRBV18	-	TRBJ1-1	TGTGCCAGCTCACAAGGGAAAGACAGCACTGAAGCTTTCTTT	CASSQGKDSTEAFF
-	TRBV20-1	TRBD1	TRBJ2-7	TGCAGTGCCTGGACAGGCTGGGAGCAGTACTTC	CSAWTGWEQYF
few	TRBV19	-	TRBJ1-1	TGTGCCAGTAGCCGCATACAGTTCACTGAAGCTTTCTTT	CASSRIQFTEAFF
-	TRBV5-8	-	TRBJ2-1	TGTGCCAGCAGCTTGATAGCCGGGACGCGCCAGTTCTTC	CASSLIAGTRQFF
once	TRBV6-5	-	TRBJ2-3	TGTGCCAGCAGTTACCTCACCGGGGGCACAGATACGCAGTATTTT	CASSYLTGGTDTQYF
-	TRBV19	-	TRBJ1-5	TGTGCCAGTAGTCCAGGGCCCTACAATCAGCCCCAGCATTTT	CASSPGPYNQPQHF
-	TRBV11-2	-	TRBJ2-7	TGTGCCAGCAGCCAACCCACTAGTGGCTCCTACGAGCAGTACTTC	CASSQPTSGSYEQYF
-	TRBV19	TRBD1	TRBJ2-2	TGTGCCAGTAGTACGGCAGGGGGCAGGGAGCTGTTTTTT	CASSTAGGRELFF
-	TRBV4-1	-	TRBJ2-3	TGCGCCAGCAGCCAAGGTTGGGGCAGGAGCACAGATACGCAGTATTTT	CASSQGWGRSTDTQYF
-	TRBV20-1	TRBD2	TRBJ2-7	TGCAGTGCTAGTCAGGGACTAGCGGTAACCTACGAGCAGTACTTC	CSASQGLAVTYEQYF
-	TRBV5-4	-	TRBJ2-3	TGTGCCAGCAGGTTGGCCGGTACAGATACGCAGTATTTT	CASRLAGTDTQYF
-	TRBV5-5	TRBD2	TRBJ2-7	TGTGCCAGCAGCTTGCTACGGACTAGCGGGCGAACCTCCTACGAGCAGTACTTC	CASSLLRTSGRTSYEQYF
once	TRBV12-3/TRBV12-4	-	TRBJ1-3	TGTGCCAGCAATCTAAGAAACACCATATATTTT	CASNLRNTIYF
few	TRBV5-6	TRBD1	TRBJ1-6	TGTGCCAGCGGAGACCTGACAGGGGATAATTCACCCCTCCACTTT	CASGDLTGDNSPLHF
-	TRBV10-2	-	TRBJ2-5	TGCGCCAGCAGACGGGCTAGCAGCCAAGAGACCCAGTACTTC	CASRRASSQETQYF
-	TRBV5-6	-	TRBJ2-3	TGTGCCAGCAGCATAGGGACGGCAGATACGCAGTATTTT	CASSIGTADTQYF
-	TRBV2	-	TRBJ2-7	TGTGCCAGCAGAGCAACTCGGACGAACCCTGAGCAGTACTTC	CASRATRTNPEQYF
-	TRBV29-1	-	TRBJ1-2	TGCAGCGTTGAAGTTACTGGGTATGGCTACACCTTC	CSVEVTGYGYTF
-	TRBV14	-	TRBJ2-4	TGTGCCAGCAGCCAAGACCAGGGGTACTGGAACATTCAGTACTTC	CASSQDQGYWNIQYF
-	TRBV18	-	TRBJ2-6	TGTGCCAGCTCAGTACAGGGAGCCGGGGCCAACGTCCTGACTTTC	CASSVQGAGANVLTF
-	TRBV7-9	-	TRBJ2-7	TGTGCCAGCAGCTTAATCGGCGGGTCCTACGAGCAGTACTTC	CASSLIGGSYEQYF
-	TRBV12-3/TRBV12-4	-	TRBJ1-2	TGTGCCAGCAGTTTCGGCAGGAACTATGGCTACACCTTC	CASSFGRNYGYTF
-	TRBV7-9	TRBD1	TRBJ1-2	TGTGCCAGCAGCGTAATACAGGGGGTTTATGGCTACACCTTC	CASSVIQGVYGYTF
-	TRBV6-5	-	TRBJ1-6	TGTGCCAGCAGTTCCCTTCGTAATTCACCCCTCCACTTT	CASSSLRNSPLHF
-	TRBV6-1	-	TRBJ1-3	TGTGCCAGCAGTGAAATCGAGGGGTTATCTGGAAACACCATATATTTT	CASSEIEGLSGNTIYF
-	TRBV6-5	-	TRBJ2-3	TGTGCCAGCAGTTCCCAGGGTTCAGCTTCAGCAGATACGCAGTATTTT	CASSSQGSASADTQYF
-	TRBV4-1	-	TRBJ1-1	TGCGCCAGCAGCCAAGATTGGGGGCAGATGGCTTTCTTT	CASSQDWGQMAFF
-	TRBV5-4	TRBD2	TRBJ2-1	TGTGCCAGCAGAATTACCAGCGGGGCCGCCTACAATGAGCAGTTCTTC	CASRITSGAAYNEQFF
-	TRBV19	-	TRBJ1-1	TGTGCCAGTGAACCCTCGCCGGGGCCGGTGAACACTGAAGCTTTCTTT	CASEPSPGPVNTEAFF
-	TRBV13	-	TRBJ2-7	TGTGCCAGCAGCTCTACAGGAGGCGGAGTGTACGAGCAGTACTTC	CASSSTGGGVYEQYF
-	TRBV5-5	TRBD2	TRBJ2-7	TGTGCCAGCAGCATGGGACTAGCGGGAGGATACTACGAGCAGTACTTC	CASSMGLAGGYYEQYF
-	TRBV30	-	TRBJ1-2	TGTGGGGGGGGCCCCTATGGCTACACCTTC	CGGGPYGYTF
-	TRBV5-8	-	TRBJ1-2	TGTGCCAGCAGCTTGTCAATAGTCCACGGAGCTAACTATGGCTACACCTTC	CASSLSIVHGANYGYTF
-	TRBV28	-	TRBJ2-7	TGTGCCAGCAGTTGGGACACCTCCTACGAGCAGTACTTC	CASSWDTSYEQYF
few	TRBV6-2/TRBV6-3	-	TRBJ1-1	TGTGCCAGCAGTTGGTGGGGGAACACTGAAGCTTTCTTT	CASSWWGNTEAFF
-	TRBV5-1	-	TRBJ2-2	TGCGCCAGCTCAGGGATGGACACCGGGGAGCTGTTTTTT	CASSGMDTGELFF
-	TRBV4-3	-	TRBJ2-4	TGCGCCAGCAGCCAAGCGGCAGGGGAATTTACCCTAAGAGGGGAAGCCAAAAACATTCAGTACTTC	CASSQAAGEFTLRGEAKNIQYF
-	TRBV18	TRBD1	TRBJ1-1	TGTGCCAGCTCAGCCACTACAGGGGACACTGAAGCTTTCTTT	CASSATTGDTEAFF
-	TRBV15	-	TRBJ2-5	TGTGCCACCAGCAGAGTGAGCCGAAGGGAGACCCAGTACTTC	CATSRVSRRETQYF
-	TRBV10-3	-	TRBJ1-3	TGTGCCATCAGGGATTTTACAGCCTCTGGAAACACCATATATTTT	CAIRDFTASGNTIYF
-	TRBV2	-	TRBJ2-2	TGTGCCAGCAGTGATCGGTGGGGGGGCGACCCAGCGGCCGGGGAGCTGTTTTTT	CASSDRWGGDPAAGELFF
-	TRBV30	TRBD1	TRBJ2-7	TGTGCCTGGAGGGACAGGGACCGCGAGCAGTACTTC	CAWRDRDREQYF
-	TRBV28	-	TRBJ2-3	TGTGCCAGCAGTCTCCCGGGACTTACAGATACGCAGTATTTT	CASSLPGLTDTQYF
-	TRBV29-1	-	TRBJ2-3	TGCAGCGTTCTCCCAAGGACAGATACGCAGTATTTT	CSVLPRTDTQYF